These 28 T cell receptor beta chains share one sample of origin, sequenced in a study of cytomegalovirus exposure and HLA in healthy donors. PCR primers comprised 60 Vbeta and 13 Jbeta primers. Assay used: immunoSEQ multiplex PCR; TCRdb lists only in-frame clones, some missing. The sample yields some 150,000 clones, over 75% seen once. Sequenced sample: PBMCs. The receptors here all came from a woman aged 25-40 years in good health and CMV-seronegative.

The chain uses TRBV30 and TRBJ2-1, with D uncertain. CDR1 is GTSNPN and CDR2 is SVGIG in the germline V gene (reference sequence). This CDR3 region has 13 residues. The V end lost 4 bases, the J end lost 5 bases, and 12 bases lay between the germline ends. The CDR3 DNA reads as TGTGCCTGGAATCCTATTCCGGACAATGAGCAGTTCTTC. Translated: CAWNPIPDNEQFF. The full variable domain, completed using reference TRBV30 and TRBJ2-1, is SQTIHQWPATLVQPVGSPLSLECTVEGTSNPNLYWYRQAAGRGLQLLFYSVGIGQISSEVPQNLSASRPQDRQFILSSKKLLLSDSGFYLCAWNPIPDNEQFFGPGTRLTVL.

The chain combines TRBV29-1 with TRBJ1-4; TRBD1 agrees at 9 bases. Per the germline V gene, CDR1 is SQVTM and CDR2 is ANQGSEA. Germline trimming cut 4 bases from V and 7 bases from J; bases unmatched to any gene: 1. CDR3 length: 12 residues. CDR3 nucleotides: TGCAGCGTTGTGGACAGGGGTGAAAAACTGTTTTTT. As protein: CSVVDRGEKLFF.

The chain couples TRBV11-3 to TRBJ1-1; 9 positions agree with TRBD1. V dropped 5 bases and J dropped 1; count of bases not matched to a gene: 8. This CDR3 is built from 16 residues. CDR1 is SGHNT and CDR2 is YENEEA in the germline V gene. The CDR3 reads CASSTGQGIPNTEAFF. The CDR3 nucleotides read TGTGCCAGCAGCACAGGACAGGGGATCCCGAACACTGAAGCTTTCTTT.

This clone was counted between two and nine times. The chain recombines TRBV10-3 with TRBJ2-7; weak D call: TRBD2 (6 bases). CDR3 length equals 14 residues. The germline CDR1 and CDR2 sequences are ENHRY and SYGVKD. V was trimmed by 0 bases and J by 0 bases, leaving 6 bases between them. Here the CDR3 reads CAISESGGSYEQYF. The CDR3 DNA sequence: TGTGCCATCAGTGAGTCGGGGGGCTCCTACGAGCAGTACTTC.

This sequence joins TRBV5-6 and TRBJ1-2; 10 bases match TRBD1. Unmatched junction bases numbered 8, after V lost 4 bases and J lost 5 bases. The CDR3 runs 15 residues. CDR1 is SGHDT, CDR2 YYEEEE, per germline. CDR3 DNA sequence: TGTGCCAGCAGCCCGGGACAGGGGTTGGGATATGGCTACACCTTC. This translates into CASSPGQGLGYGYTF.

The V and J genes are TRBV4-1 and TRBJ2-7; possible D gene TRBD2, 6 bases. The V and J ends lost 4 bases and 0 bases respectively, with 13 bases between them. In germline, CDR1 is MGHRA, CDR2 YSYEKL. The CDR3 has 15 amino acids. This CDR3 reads CASSPWDGSSYEQYF. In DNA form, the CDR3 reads TGCGCCAGCAGCCCCTGGGACGGGAGCTCCTACGAGCAGTACTTC.

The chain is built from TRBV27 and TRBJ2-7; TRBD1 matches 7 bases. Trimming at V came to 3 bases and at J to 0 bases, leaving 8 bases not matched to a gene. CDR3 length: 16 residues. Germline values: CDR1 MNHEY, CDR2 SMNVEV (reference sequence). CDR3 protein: CASSFSMGQISYEQYF. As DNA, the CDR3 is TGTGCCAGCAGTTTCTCGATGGGACAGATCTCCTACGAGCAGTACTTC.

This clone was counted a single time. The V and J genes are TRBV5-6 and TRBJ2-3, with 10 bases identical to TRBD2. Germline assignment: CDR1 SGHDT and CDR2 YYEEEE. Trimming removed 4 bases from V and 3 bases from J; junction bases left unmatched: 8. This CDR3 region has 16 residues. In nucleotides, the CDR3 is TGTGCCAGCAGCCCCCGACTAGCGGGCCTTACAGATACGCAGTATTTT. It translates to CASSPRLAGLTDTQYF.

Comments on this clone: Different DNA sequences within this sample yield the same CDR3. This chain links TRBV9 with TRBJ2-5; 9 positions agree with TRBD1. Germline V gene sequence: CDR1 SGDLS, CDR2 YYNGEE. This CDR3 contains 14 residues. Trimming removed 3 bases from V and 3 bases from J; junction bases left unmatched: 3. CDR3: CASSAWTGEETQYF. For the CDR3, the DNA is TGTGCCAGCAGCGCCTGGACAGGGGAAGAGACCCAGTACTTC.

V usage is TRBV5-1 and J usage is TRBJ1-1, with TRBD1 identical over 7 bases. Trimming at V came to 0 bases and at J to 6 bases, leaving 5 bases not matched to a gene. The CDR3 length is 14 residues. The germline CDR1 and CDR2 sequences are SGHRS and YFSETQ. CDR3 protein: CASSLAGDSPEAFF. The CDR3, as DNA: TGCGCCAGCAGCTTGGCCGGGGACAGCCCTGAAGCTTTCTTT.

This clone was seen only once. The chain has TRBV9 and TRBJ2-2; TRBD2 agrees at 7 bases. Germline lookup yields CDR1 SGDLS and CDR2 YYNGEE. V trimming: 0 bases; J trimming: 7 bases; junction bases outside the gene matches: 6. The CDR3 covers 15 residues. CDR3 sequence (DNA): TGTGCCAGCAGCGTAGCGGGCGGGAGCCACGGGGAGCTGTTTTTT. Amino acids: CASSVAGGSHGELFF.

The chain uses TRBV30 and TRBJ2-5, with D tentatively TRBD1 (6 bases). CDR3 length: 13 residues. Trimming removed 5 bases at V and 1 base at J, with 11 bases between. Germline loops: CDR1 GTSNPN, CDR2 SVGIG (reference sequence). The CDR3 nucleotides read TGTGCCTGGGGACAGCGAATCCAAGAGACCCAGTACTTC. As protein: CAWGQRIQETQYF.

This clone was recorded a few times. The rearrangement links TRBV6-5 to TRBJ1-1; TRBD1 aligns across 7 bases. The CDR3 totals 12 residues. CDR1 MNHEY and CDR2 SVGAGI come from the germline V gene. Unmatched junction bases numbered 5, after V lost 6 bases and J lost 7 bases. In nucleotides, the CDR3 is TGTGCCAGCAGCCTGGCAGGGGGTGAAGCTTTCTTT. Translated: CASSLAGGEAFF.

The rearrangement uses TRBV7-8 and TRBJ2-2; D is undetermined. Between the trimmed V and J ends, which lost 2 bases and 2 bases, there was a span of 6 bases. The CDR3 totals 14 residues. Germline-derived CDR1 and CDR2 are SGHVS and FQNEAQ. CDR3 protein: CASSLSLNTGELFF. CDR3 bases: TGTGCCAGCAGCTTATCCCTAAACACCGGGGAGCTGTTTTTT.

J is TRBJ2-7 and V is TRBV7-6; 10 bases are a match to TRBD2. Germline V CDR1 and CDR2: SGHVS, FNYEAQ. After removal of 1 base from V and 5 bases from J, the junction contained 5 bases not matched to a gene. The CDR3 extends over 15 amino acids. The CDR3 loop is CASSLDGTSDHEQYF. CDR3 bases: TGTGCCAGCAGCTTAGATGGGACTAGCGATCACGAGCAGTACTTC. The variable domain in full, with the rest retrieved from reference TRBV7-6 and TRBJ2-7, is GAGVSQSPRYKVTKRGQDVALRCDPISGHVSLYWYRQALGQGPEFLTYFNYEAQQDKSGLPNDRFSAERPEGSISTLTIQRTEQRDSAMYRCASSLDGTSDHEQYFGPGTRLTVT.

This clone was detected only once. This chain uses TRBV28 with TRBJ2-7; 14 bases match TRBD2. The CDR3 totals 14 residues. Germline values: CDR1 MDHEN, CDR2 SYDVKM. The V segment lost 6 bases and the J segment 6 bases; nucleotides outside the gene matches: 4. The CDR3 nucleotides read TGTGCCAGCAGCCAGGGACTAGCGGGAGTCGAGCAGTACTTC. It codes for CASSQGLAGVEQYF.

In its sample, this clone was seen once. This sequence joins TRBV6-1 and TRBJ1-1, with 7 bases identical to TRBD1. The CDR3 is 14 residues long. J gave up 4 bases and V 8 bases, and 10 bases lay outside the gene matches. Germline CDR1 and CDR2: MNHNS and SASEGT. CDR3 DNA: TGTGCCAGCTTCTCAGACAGGGCGGGCACTGAAGCTTTCTTT. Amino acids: CASFSDRAGTEAFF.

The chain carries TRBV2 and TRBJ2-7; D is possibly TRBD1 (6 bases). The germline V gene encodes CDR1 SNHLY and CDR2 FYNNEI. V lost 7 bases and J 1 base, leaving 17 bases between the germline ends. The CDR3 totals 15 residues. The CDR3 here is CASKMGARASYEQYF. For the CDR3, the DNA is TGTGCCAGCAAGATGGGGGCCAGGGCGTCCTACGAGCAGTACTTC. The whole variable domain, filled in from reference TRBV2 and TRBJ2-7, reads EPEVTQTPSHQVTQMGQEVILRCVPISNHLYFYWYRQILGQKVEFLVSFYNNEISEKSEIFDDQFSVERPDGSNFTLKIRSTKLEDSAMYFCASKMGARASYEQYFGPGTRLTVT.

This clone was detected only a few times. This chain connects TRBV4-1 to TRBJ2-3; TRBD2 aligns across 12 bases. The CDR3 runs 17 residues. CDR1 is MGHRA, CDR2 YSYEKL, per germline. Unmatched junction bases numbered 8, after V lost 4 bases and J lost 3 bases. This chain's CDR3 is CASSRIPGLAGTDTQYF. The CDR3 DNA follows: TGCGCCAGCAGCCGAATTCCCGGACTAGCGGGAACAGATACGCAGTATTTT.

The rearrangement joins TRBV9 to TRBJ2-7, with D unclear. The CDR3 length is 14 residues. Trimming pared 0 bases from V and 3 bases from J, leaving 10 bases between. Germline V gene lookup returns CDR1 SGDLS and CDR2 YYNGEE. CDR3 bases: TGTGCCAGCAGCGTAGTGGATAGCTTCTACGAGCAGTACTTC. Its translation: CASSVVDSFYEQYF.

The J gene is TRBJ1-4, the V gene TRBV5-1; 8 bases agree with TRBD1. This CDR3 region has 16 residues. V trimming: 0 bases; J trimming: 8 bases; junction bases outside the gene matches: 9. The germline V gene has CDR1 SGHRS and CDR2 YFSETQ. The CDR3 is CASSLEGDRPGEKLFF. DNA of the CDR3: TGCGCCAGCAGCTTGGAGGGGGACAGGCCCGGGGAAAAACTGTTTTTT.

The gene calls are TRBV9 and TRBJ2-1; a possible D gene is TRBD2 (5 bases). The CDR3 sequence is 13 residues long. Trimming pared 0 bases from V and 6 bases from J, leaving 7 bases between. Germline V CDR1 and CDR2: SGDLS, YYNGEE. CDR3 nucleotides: TGTGCCAGCAGCGTAGGCGGGCTCAATGAGCAGTTCTTC. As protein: CASSVGGLNEQFF.

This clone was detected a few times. This CDR3 reads CASSQDRVINEKLFF. CDR3 DNA sequence: TGCGCCAGCAGCCAGGACAGGGTCATTAATGAAAAACTGTTTTTT. V usage is TRBV4-1 and J usage is TRBJ1-4; TRBD1 agrees at 8 bases. The CDR3 runs to 15 residues. Germline CDR1 is MGHRA and CDR2 is YSYEKL. The V gene end was trimmed by 3 bases and the J gene end by 4 bases; junction bases not matched to a gene: 4.

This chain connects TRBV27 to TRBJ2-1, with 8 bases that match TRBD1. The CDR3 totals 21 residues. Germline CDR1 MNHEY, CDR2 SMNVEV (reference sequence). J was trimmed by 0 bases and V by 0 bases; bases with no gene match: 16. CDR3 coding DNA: TGTGCCAGCAGTTTATCTGTTCGGGACAGGATTACCTGGAGCTCCTACAATGAGCAGTTCTTC. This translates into CASSLSVRDRITWSSYNEQFF.

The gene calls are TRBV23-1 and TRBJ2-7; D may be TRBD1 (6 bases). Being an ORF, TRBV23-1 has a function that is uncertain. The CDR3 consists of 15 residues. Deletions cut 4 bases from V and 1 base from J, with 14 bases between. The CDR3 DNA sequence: TGCGCCAGCAGTCCTGGGACAACCAATTCCTACGAGCAGTACTTC. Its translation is CASSPGTTNSYEQYF.

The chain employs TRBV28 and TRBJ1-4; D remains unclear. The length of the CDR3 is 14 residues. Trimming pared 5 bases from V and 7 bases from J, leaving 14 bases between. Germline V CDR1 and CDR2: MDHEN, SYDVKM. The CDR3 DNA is TGTGCCAGCAGTCCGTGGTTGGCTGGTGAAAAACTGTTTTTT. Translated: CASSPWLAGEKLFF.

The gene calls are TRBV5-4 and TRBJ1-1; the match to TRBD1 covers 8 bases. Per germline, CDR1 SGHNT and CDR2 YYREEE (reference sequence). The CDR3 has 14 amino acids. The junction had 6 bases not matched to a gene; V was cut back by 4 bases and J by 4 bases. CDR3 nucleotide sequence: TGTGCCAGCAGCATCAACAGGGGGACCACTGAAGCTTTCTTT. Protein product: CASSINRGTTEAFF.

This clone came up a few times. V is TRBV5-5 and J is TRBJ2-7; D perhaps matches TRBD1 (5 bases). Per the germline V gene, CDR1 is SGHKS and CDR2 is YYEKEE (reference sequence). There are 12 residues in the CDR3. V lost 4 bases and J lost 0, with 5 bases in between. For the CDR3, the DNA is TGTGCCAGCAGCACAGGCTCCTACGAGCAGTACTTC. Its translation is CASSTGSYEQYF.